The 21 T cell receptor beta chains in this list originate from one sample, sequenced in a study of blood T cell repertoires in COVID-19. Only in-frame clones appear in the TCRdb table, and some are missing; sequencing was by immunoSEQ multiplex PCR. Of 300,000 or so clones in the sample, roughly nine tenths were seen once. The sample taken for sequencing was PBMCs or T cells enriched from blood (not recorded which). The receptors here all came from a man aged 60-69 years who had recovered from COVID-19.

The chain combines TRBV2 with TRBJ1-5, with 7 bases that match TRBD1. V was clipped by 3 bases and J by 1 base; unmatched bases: 6. CDR1 and CDR2 (germline): SNHLY, FYNNEI. The CDR3 sequence is 16 residues long. As DNA, the CDR3 is TGTGCCAGCAGTGAGGTCTGGACAGGAAGCAATCAGCCCCAGCATTTT. This encodes CASSEVWTGSNQPQHF.

This chain connects TRBV7-6 to TRBJ2-7, with 9 bases identical to TRBD2. J lost 5 bases, V lost 1 base, and 9 bases had no gene match. Germline CDR1 reads SGHVS; CDR2 reads FNYEAQ. The CDR3 has 16 residues. The CDR3 region is CASSLGSSGRSNEQYF. The CDR3, as DNA: TGTGCCAGCAGCTTAGGTAGTAGCGGGAGATCTAACGAGCAGTACTTC.

The gene calls are TRBV11-1 and TRBJ2-1; tentative D call: TRBD2 (5 bases). The CDR3 is 15 residues long. The germline V and J ends were trimmed by 6 bases and 5 bases, with 17 bases remaining between them. Germline V CDR1 and CDR2: SGHAT, FQDESV (reference sequence). The CDR3 DNA is TGTGCCAGCAGTCCCGGGATACCCCCCAACAATGAGCAGTTCTTC. Residues: CASSPGIPPNNEQFF.

The chain links TRBV9 to TRBJ2-7; 12 nucleotides agree with TRBD2. Germline V gives CDR1 SGDLS, CDR2 YYNGEE. After removal of 4 bases from V and 5 bases from J, the junction contained 4 bases not matched to a gene. There are 14 residues in the CDR3. CDR3 region: CASSPRLAGDEQYF. In DNA, the CDR3 is TGTGCCAGCAGCCCTCGACTAGCGGGAGACGAGCAGTACTTC.

This clone has just one count. CDR3 in DNA: TGTGCCAGCAGTTTATTCCGGACAGCCTACGAGCAGTACTTC. It is translated as CASSLFRTAYEQYF. The chain combines TRBV27 with TRBJ2-7; D perhaps matches TRBD1 (6 bases). From germline, CDR1 is MNHEY and CDR2 SMNVEV (reference sequence). The ends were cut back, 1 base at V and 2 bases at J, with 9 bases in the middle. The CDR3 runs 14 residues.

The gene calls are TRBV5-1 and TRBJ1-5, with 9 positions matching TRBD1. Germline CDR1 and CDR2: SGHRS and YFSETQ. J was trimmed by 2 bases and V by 3 bases; bases with no gene match: 3. CDR3 length: 15 amino acids. The CDR3: CASSWTGVGNQPQHF. The CDR3 DNA is TGCGCCAGCAGCTGGACAGGGGTCGGCAATCAGCCCCAGCATTTT.

The rearrangement links TRBV9 to TRBJ2-1; D is possibly TRBD2 (6 bases). This CDR3 has 13 residues. The germline V gene encodes CDR1 SGDLS and CDR2 YYNGEE. V was trimmed by 2 bases and J by 9 bases, leaving 12 bases between them. CDR3 sequence: CASSVGLGGEQFF. In DNA, the CDR3 is TGTGCCAGCAGCGTCGGTTTGGGGGGTGAGCAGTTCTTC.

This clone was detected once. The chain combines TRBV19 with TRBJ1-4, with 11 nucleotides matching TRBD1. The CDR3 totals 15 residues. With V trimmed by 6 bases and J by 8 bases, 8 bases remained unmatched. The germline V gene encodes CDR1 LNHDA and CDR2 SQIVND (reference sequence). CDR3 amino acids: CASRIRGTGGEKLFF. The CDR3 DNA follows: TGTGCCAGTAGAATCCGTGGGACAGGGGGAGAAAAACTGTTTTTT.

V usage is TRBV3-1 (or the pseudogene TRBV3-2) and J usage is TRBJ2-5; 10 bases agree with TRBD2. The V segment lost 4 bases and the J segment 5 bases; nucleotides outside the gene matches: 10. Per the germline V gene, CDR1 is LGHDT and CDR2 is YNNKEL (reference sequence). There are 16 residues in the CDR3. CDR3 sequence reads: CASSRIPGTSDETQYF. The DNA for the CDR3 is TGTGCCAGCAGCCGCATACCCGGGACTAGCGACGAGACCCAGTACTTC.

V and J are TRBV12-3 or TRBV12-4 and TRBJ1-1, with 7 positions matching TRBD1. This CDR3 region has 11 residues. V shed 6 bases and J 8 bases; nucleotides not matched to a gene: 3. The CDR3: CASRGQIEAFF. CDR3 in DNA: TGTGCCAGCAGGGGACAGATCGAAGCTTTCTTT.

The rearrangement uses TRBV30 and TRBJ1-5; tentative D call: TRBD1 (5 bases). The germline gives CDR1 GTSNPN, CDR2 SVGIG (reference sequence). The CDR3 totals 15 residues. Trimming shortened V by 0 bases and J by 0 bases, and 9 bases separated the two germline ends. Here the CDR3 reads CAWSVPGNSNQPQHF. In nucleotides, the CDR3 is TGTGCCTGGAGTGTACCAGGGAATAGCAATCAGCCCCAGCATTTT.

CDR3 nucleotides: TGTGCCAGCAGCGAGACAGGGGAAGGCTACACCTTC. Its protein product is CASSETGEGYTF. The chain is built from TRBV9 and TRBJ1-2, with 8 positions matching TRBD1. With 3 bases clipped from V and 8 bases from J, the junction kept 3 bases outside the gene matches. In germline, CDR1 is SGDLS, CDR2 YYNGEE. The CDR3 is 12 amino acids.

The chain is built from TRBV3-1 (or the pseudogene TRBV3-2) and TRBJ2-4; no reliable D call. Trimming left V 0 bases short and J 6 bases short, with 21 bases between. This CDR3 contains 18 residues. The germline V gene has CDR1 LGHDT and CDR2 YNNKEL (reference sequence). The CDR3 sequence is CASSQDRLVLDARNIQYF. In DNA, the CDR3 is TGTGCCAGCAGCCAAGACCGGCTAGTTCTGGATGCGCGAAACATTCAGTACTTC.

V usage is TRBV5-1 and J usage is TRBJ2-5, with 7 nucleotides matching TRBD2. The ends lost 3 bases at V and 1 base at J; junction bases unmatched: 6. The germline V gene encodes CDR1 SGHRS and CDR2 YFSETQ. CDR3 length: 15 residues. CDR3 coding DNA: TGCGCCAGCAGCTCAACCGGGACTATCCAAGAGACCCAGTACTTC. This sequence encodes CASSSTGTIQETQYF. The complete variable domain, with remaining parts taken from reference TRBV5-1 and TRBJ2-5, reads KAGVTQTPRYLIKTRGQQVTLSCSPISGHRSVSWYQQTPGQGLQFLFEYFSETQRNKGNFPGRFSGRQFSNSRSEMNVSTLELGDSALYLCASSSTGTIQETQYFGPGTRLLVL.

The chain is built from TRBV12-3 or TRBV12-4 and TRBJ2-7; 10 positions agree with TRBD2. This CDR3 spans 13 amino acids. V lost 4 bases to trimming and J lost 7 bases; unmatched junction nucleotides: 4. CDR3 DNA: TGTGCCAGCAGTTCTAGCGGGGGCAGGGAGCAGTACTTC. Translation: CASSSSGGREQYF.

V usage is TRBV7-2 and J usage is TRBJ2-2; perhaps TRBD2 as D (5 bases). CDR3 length equals 13 residues. V lost 1 base and J 7 bases, leaving 7 bases between the germline ends. Germline V gives CDR1 SGHTA, CDR2 FQGNSA. DNA for the CDR3: TGTGCCAGCAGCTTAGTTCGGGGCGGGGAGCTGTTTTTT. Translating gives CASSLVRGGELFF.

The J gene is TRBJ1-1, the V gene TRBV3-1 (or the pseudogene TRBV3-2); D may be TRBD1 (6 bases). The CDR3 totals 12 residues. Germline loops: CDR1 LGHDT, CDR2 YNNKEL (reference sequence). The germline V and J ends were trimmed by 4 bases and 4 bases, with 7 bases remaining between them. DNA of the CDR3: TGTGCCAGCAGCCCCAGGGGCACTGAAGCTTTCTTT. The encoded protein is CASSPRGTEAFF.

This clone occurred once. The chain links TRBV3-1 (or the pseudogene TRBV3-2) to TRBJ1-5; the D gene is possibly TRBD1 (6 bases). This CDR3 is built from 16 residues. V lost 0 bases to trimming and J lost 0 bases, with 9 bases between them. Germline V lookup: CDR1 LGHDT, CDR2 YNNKEL (reference sequence). CDR3 protein: CASSQDSGVSNQPQHF. CDR3 bases: TGTGCCAGCAGCCAAGATTCAGGGGTTAGCAATCAGCCCCAGCATTTT.

This rearrangement joins TRBV2 to TRBJ1-2; possible D gene TRBD1, 6 bases. The CDR3 runs 13 residues. Germline loops: CDR1 SNHLY, CDR2 FYNNEI. Trimming pared 5 bases from V and 7 bases from J, leaving 14 bases between. Here the CDR3 DNA reads TGTGCCAGCAGTCCCAGGGGCTTGAGTGGCTACACCTTC. Translating gives CASSPRGLSGYTF.

V usage is TRBV5-6 and J usage is TRBJ2-5; 7 bases fit TRBD2. CDR3 size: 15 residues. Germline lookup yields CDR1 SGHDT and CDR2 YYEEEE. V gave up 3 bases and J gave up 9 bases; unmatched junction bases: 14. The CDR3 protein is CASSSISGTTTAQYF. Here the CDR3 DNA reads TGTGCCAGCAGCTCAATATCCGGGACTACTACGGCCCAGTACTTC.

The chain carries TRBV7-2 and TRBJ1-2; D perhaps matches TRBD1 (5 bases). CDR3 length: 14 amino acids. The germline V gene encodes CDR1 SGHTA and CDR2 FQGNSA. Trimming removed 2 bases from V and 6 bases from J, with 13 bases in between. The CDR3 loop is CASSLLEGLDGYTF. The CDR3 nucleotides are TGTGCCAGCAGCTTATTGGAGGGGTTGGATGGCTACACCTTC.